This TCR beta chain was sequenced for a study of blood T cells in healthy people across ages. Study conclusions and caveats: The fall in TCR beta diversity per million T cells was roughly linear with age.

Isolated PBMCs totaled at least 7 million in each sample. A second 7 to 11 cycle PCR used barcoded and J-beta primers. Every molecule of cDNA carried a tag from a template-switch adaptor with 12 random nucleotides. TCRdb redid the calling of the 5' RACE reads with MiXCR, one entry per CDR3 protein. The data hold about 670,000 distinct CDR3 sequences, with more than 45% observed a single time. Turning to this clonotype: Its specificity is not known.

CDR1 is SNHLY and CDR2 is FYNNEI in the germline V gene. The CDR3 is 13 residues long. The V end lost 7 bases, the J end lost 7 bases, and 14 bases lay between the germline ends. The origin of this receptor is a woman older than 75 in good health. J is TRBJ2-4 and V is TRBV2; D not resolved. Sequencing input: blood. This CDR3 is CASTSEAANIQYF. The CDR3 DNA sequence: TGTGCCAGCACGTCTGAGGCAGCCAACATTCAGTACTTC.